This T cell receptor (beta chain) emerged from a study of blood T cell repertoires in COVID-19. The wider study: Sites in the United States, Italy and Spain provided acute and convalescent COVID-19 samples. Sample material is recorded as cDNA or gDNA derived from T cells, B-cell-depleted T cells, or PBMCs.

The germline gives CDR1 SGHRS, CDR2 YFSETQ. This CDR3 has 14 amino acids. V was pared by 5 bases and J by 2 bases, with 13 bases between. In the original processing: Quantification of nucleated cells was approximated via reference gene primer amplification. Method: immunoSEQ multiplex PCR; TCRdb's copy keeps in-frame clones and lacks some. That table furnishes V, J and clone size, whereas the DNA furnished D and trimming. The repertoire has approximately 80,000 clones, around four fifths of them found once; the top ten carry around 10%. This chain links TRBV5-1 with TRBJ1-2, with D tentatively TRBD1 (6 bases). The material sequenced was peripheral blood. The sequence came from a human donor in a cohort sampled during active COVID-19. The CDR3 sequence is CASREGQQNYGYTF. In DNA, the CDR3 is TGCGCCAGCAGGGAAGGACAGCAGAACTATGGCTACACCTTC.